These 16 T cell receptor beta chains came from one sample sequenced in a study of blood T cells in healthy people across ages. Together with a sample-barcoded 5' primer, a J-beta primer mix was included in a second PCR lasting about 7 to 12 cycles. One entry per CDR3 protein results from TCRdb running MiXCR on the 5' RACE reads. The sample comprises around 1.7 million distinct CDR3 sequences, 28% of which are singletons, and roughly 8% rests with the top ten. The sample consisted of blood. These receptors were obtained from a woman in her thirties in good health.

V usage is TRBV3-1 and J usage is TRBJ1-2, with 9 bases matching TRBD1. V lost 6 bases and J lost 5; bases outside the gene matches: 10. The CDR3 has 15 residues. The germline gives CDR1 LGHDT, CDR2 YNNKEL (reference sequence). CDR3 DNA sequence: TGTGCCAGCAGTTTCCTGGACAGGGGAGGTTATGGCTACACCTTC. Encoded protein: CASSFLDRGGYGYTF.

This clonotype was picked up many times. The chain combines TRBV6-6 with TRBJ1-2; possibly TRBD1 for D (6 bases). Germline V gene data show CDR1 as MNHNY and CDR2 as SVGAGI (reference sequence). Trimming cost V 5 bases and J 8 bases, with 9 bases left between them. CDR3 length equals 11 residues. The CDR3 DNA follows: TGTGCCAGCAGTCCCGACAGGGGCTACACCTTC. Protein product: CASSPDRGYTF.

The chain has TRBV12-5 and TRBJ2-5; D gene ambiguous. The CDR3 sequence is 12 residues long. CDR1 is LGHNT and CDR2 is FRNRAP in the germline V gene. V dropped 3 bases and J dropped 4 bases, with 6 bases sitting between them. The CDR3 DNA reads TGTGCTAGTGGTTTATGGGCAGAGACCCAGTACTTC. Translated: CASGLWAETQYF.

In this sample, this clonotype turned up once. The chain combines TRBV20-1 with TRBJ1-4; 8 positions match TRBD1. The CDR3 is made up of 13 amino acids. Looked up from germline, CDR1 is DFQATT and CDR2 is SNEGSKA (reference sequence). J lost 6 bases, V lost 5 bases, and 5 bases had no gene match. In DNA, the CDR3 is TGCAGTGCTTCTATGACAGGGGATGAAAAACTGTTTTTT. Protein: CSASMTGDEKLFF.

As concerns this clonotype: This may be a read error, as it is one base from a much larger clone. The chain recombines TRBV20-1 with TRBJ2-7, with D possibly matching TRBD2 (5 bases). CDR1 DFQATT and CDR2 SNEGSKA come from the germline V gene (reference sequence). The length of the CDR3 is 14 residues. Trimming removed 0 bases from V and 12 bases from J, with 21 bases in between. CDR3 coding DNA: TGCAGTGCTAGAGATCAGTACACCGGGGTGAGCCGGTACTTC. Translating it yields CSARDQYTGVSRYF.

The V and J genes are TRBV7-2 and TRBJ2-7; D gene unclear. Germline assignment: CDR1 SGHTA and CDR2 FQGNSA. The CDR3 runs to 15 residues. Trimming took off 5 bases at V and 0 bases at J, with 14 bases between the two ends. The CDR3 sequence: CASSLTDLSSYEQYF. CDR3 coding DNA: TGTGCCAGCAGCCTCACGGATTTAAGCTCCTACGAGCAGTACTTC.

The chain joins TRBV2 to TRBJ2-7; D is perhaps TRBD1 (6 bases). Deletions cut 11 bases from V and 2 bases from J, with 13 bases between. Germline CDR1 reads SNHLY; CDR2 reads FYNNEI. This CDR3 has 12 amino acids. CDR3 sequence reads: CAARQATYEQYF. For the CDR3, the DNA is TGTGCCGCCAGACAGGCGACCTACGAGCAGTACTTC.

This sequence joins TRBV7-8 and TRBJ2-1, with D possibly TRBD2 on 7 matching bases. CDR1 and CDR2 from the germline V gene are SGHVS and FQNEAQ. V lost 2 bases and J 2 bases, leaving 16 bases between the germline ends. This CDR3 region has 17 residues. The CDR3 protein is CASSLSYGGGAYNEQFF. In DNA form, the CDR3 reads TGTGCCAGCAGCTTATCTTATGGCGGGGGCGCCTACAATGAGCAGTTCTTC.

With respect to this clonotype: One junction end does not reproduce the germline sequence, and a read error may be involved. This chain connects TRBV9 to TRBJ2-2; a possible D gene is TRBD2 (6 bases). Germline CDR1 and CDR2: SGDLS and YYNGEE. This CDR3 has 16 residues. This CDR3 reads CASSVGTTSNTGERFF. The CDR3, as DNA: TGTGCCAGCAGCGTAGGGACTACTTCGAACACCGGGGAGCGGTTTTTT.

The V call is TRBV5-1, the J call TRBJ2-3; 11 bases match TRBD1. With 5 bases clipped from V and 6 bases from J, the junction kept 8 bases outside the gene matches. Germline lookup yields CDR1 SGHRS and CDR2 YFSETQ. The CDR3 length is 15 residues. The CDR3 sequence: CASSGQGARGDTQYF. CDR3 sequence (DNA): TGCGCCAGCAGTGGACAGGGGGCGCGAGGGGATACGCAGTATTTT. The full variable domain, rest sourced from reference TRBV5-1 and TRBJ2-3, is KAGVTQTPRYLIKTRGQQVTLSCSPISGHRSVSWYQQTPGQGLQFLFEYFSETQRNKGNFPGRFSGRQFSNSRSEMNVSTLELGDSALYLCASSGQGARGDTQYFGPGTRLTVL.

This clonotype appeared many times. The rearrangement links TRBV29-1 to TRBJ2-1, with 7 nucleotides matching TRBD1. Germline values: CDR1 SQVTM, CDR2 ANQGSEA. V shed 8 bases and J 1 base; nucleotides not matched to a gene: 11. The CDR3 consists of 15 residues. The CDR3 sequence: CSTTDRVSSYNEQFF. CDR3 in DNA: TGCAGCACAACAGACAGGGTGTCGTCCTACAATGAGCAGTTCTTC.

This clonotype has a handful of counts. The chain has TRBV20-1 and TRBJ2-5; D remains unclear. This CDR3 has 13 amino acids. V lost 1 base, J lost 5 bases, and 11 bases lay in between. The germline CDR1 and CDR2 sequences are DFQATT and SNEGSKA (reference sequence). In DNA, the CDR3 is TGCAGTGCTAGAGCGGAGTCACGGGAGACCCAGTACTTC. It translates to CSARAESRETQYF.

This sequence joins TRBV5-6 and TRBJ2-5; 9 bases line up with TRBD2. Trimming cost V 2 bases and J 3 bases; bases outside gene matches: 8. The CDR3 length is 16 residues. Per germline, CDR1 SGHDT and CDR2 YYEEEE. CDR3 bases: TGTGCCAGCAGCTTAGCGGGGGGCCTGAAGGAAGAGACCCAGTACTTC. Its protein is CASSLAGGLKEETQYF. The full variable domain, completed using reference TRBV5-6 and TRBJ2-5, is DAGVTQSPTHLIKTRGQQVTLRCSPKSGHDTVSWYQQALGQGPQFIFQYYEEEERQRGNFPDRFSGHQFPNYSSELNVNALLLGDSALYLCASSLAGGLKEETQYFGPGTRLLVL.

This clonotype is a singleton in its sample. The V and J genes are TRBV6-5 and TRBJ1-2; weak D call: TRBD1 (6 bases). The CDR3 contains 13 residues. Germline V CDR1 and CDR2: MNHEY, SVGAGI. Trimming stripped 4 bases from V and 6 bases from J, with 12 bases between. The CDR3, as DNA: TGTGCCAGCAGTTGCGGAGGGGGGAATGGCTACACCTTC. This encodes CASSCGGGNGYTF.

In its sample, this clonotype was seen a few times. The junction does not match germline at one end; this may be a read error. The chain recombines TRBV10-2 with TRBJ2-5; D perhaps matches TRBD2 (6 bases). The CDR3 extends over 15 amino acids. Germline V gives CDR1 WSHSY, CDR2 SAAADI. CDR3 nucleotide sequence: TGCGCCAGCACTGCGGACTGGACTACCCAAGAGGCCCAGTACTTC. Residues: CASTADWTTQEAQYF.

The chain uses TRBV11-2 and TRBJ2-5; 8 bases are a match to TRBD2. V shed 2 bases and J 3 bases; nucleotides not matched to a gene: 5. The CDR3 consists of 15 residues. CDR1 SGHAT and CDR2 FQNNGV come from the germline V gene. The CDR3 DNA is TGTGCCAGCAGCTTAATTCCGGGGGGGGAAGAGACCCAGTACTTC. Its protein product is CASSLIPGGEETQYF. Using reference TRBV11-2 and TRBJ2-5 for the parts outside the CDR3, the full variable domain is EAGVAQSPRYKIIEKRQSVAFWCNPISGHATLYWYQQILGQGPKLLIQFQNNGVVDDSQLPKDRFSAERLKGVDSTLKIQPAKLEDSAVYLCASSLIPGGEETQYFGPGTRLLVL.